This T cell receptor beta chain originates from a study of CD8 T cells in Susac syndrome. Random hexamers served to reverse transcribe about 0.5 to 1 ug RNA. With immunoSEQ multiplex PCR, TCR beta CDR3 was amplified across 54 Vbeta and 13 Jbeta. TCRdb called the immunoSEQ multiplex PCR reads again in MiXCR, with one record for every CDR3 protein. The sample carries about 130,000 distinct CDR3 sequences, approximately 93% recorded once. Germline CDR1 is SGDLS and CDR2 is YYNGEE. CDR3 length: 14 residues. J was trimmed by 3 bases and V by 0 bases; bases with no gene match: 2. CD8+ and CD4+ T cells taken from blood had their TCR beta sequenced. Negative isolation was used for CD8+ and CD4+ T cells, and FACS enrichment was applied to TEMRA cells.

This TCR derives from a human donor with multiple sclerosis. Sequencing was done on a sample of CD8+ T cells from PBMCs. The V call is TRBV9, the J call TRBJ1-1; 7 positions agree with TRBD1. The CDR3 DNA reads TGTGCCAGCAGCGTAGGACAGGGTCACACTGAAGCTTTCTTT. Encoded protein: CASSVGQGHTEAFF.